Listed below are T cell receptor beta chains from one sample, sequenced in a study of blood T cells in healthy people across ages. TCRdb re-called the 5' RACE reads through MiXCR, storing one row per CDR3 protein. The sample includes approximately 820,000 distinct CDR3 sequences, approximately 48% of them seen just once. The specimen was blood. Receptor source: a man aged 60 to 69 in good health. CDR3s include the opening cysteine and the closing phenylalanine or tryptophan. The order of the fields is V gene, J gene, clone size, D gene, CDR3 protein, CDR3 DNA. The D gene is left open where the match is weak. Clone size is stated in some rows and not others, as once, few, many or a class when expanded.

V gene: TRBV4-3
J gene: TRBJ2-5
clone size: few
D gene: TRBD1
CDR3 protein: CASSQRRGRLGETQYF
CDR3 DNA: TGCGCCAGCAGCCAGCGCAGGGGGCGCTTGGGAGAGACCCAGTACTTC

V gene: TRBV24-1
J gene: TRBJ2-3
clone size: .
D gene: TRBD1
CDR3 protein: CATTDRDNTDTQYF
CDR3 DNA: TGTGCCACCACGGACAGGGATAATACAGATACGCAGTATTTT

V gene: TRBV18
J gene: TRBJ1-6
clone size: few
D gene: TRBD1
CDR3 protein: CASSQGQGQINSPLHF
CDR3 DNA: TGTGCCAGCTCACAAGGACAGGGGCAAATAAATTCACCCCTCCACTTT

V gene: TRBV6-2/TRBV6-3
J gene: TRBJ2-5
clone size: .
D gene: .
CDR3 protein: CASSPIRERAKETQYF
CDR3 DNA: TGTGCCAGCAGCCCGATTCGTGAGCGGGCTAAAGAGACCCAGTACTTC

V gene: TRBV7-2
J gene: TRBJ2-1
clone size: many
D gene: .
CDR3 protein: CASTNIRGRHEQFF
CDR3 DNA: TGTGCCAGCACCAACATCCGGGGCCGTCATGAGCAGTTCTTC

V gene: TRBV11-3
J gene: TRBJ2-5
clone size: .
D gene: .
CDR3 protein: CASSLSSAPWETQYF
CDR3 DNA: TGTGCCAGCAGCTTATCTTCAGCCCCATGGGAGACCCAGTACTTC

V gene: TRBV7-9
J gene: TRBJ2-1
clone size: .
D gene: .
CDR3 protein: CASSLALSGPGLEQFF
CDR3 DNA: TGTGCCAGCAGCTTAGCCCTCAGCGGGCCTGGTCTTGAGCAGTTCTTC

V gene: TRBV11-2
J gene: TRBJ1-2
clone size: few
D gene: .
CDR3 protein: CASTLGGKGYTF
CDR3 DNA: TGTGCCAGCACCCTGGGAGGGAAAGGCTACACCTTC

V gene: TRBV12-3/TRBV12-4
J gene: TRBJ2-3
clone size: many
D gene: TRBD2
CDR3 protein: CASSLGSGGVTSTDTQYF
CDR3 DNA: TGTGCCAGCAGTTTGGGTAGCGGGGGGGTTACTAGCACAGATACGCAGTATTTT

V gene: TRBV6-6
J gene: TRBJ1-1
clone size: .
D gene: .
CDR3 protein: CATYTNTEAFF
CDR3 DNA: TGTGCCACCTATACCAACACTGAAGCTTTCTTT

V gene: TRBV6-6
J gene: TRBJ1-6
clone size: once
D gene: TRBD1
CDR3 protein: CASNEPGQGRSPLHF
CDR3 DNA: TGTGCCAGCAACGAACCGGGACAGGGGAGATCACCCCTCCACTTT

V gene: TRBV6-5
J gene: TRBJ2-1
clone size: .
D gene: .
CDR3 protein: CASSYSSSYEQFF
CDR3 DNA: TGTGCCAGCAGTTACTCCAGTTCCTACGAGCAGTTCTTC

V gene: TRBV20-1
J gene: TRBJ1-2
clone size: .
D gene: TRBD1
CDR3 protein: CSARSGEGARGYTF
CDR3 DNA: TGCAGTGCTAGGTCGGGCGAGGGGGCGCGGGGCTACACCTTC

V gene: TRBV6-5
J gene: TRBJ1-4
clone size: .
D gene: .
CDR3 protein: CASSYSISGGKLFF
CDR3 DNA: TGTGCCAGCAGTTACTCGATTTCTGGGGGAAAACTGTTTTTT

V gene: TRBV5-5
J gene: TRBJ2-5
clone size: .
D gene: .
CDR3 protein: CASSSPPVLAEQYF
CDR3 DNA: TGTGCCAGCAGCTCACCACCGGTCCTCGCGGAGCAGTACTTC

V gene: TRBV20-1
J gene: TRBJ1-1
clone size: many
D gene: .
CDR3 protein: CSASLGPGDTEAFF
CDR3 DNA: TGCAGTGCTAGCCTCGGTCCTGGGGACACTGAAGCTTTCTTT

V gene: TRBV29-1
J gene: TRBJ2-7
clone size: .
D gene: .
CDR3 protein: CSVGRGIDEQYF
CDR3 DNA: TGCAGCGTTGGACGGGGGATCGACGAGCAGTACTTC

V gene: TRBV2
J gene: TRBJ1-4
clone size: .
D gene: .
CDR3 protein: CASALDLGDEKLFF
CDR3 DNA: TGTGCCAGCGCGCTCGACCTAGGGGATGAAAAACTGTTTTTT

V gene: TRBV14
J gene: TRBJ2-7
clone size: .
D gene: .
CDR3 protein: CASSQDQISYEQYF
CDR3 DNA: TGTGCCAGCAGCCAAGATCAAATATCCTACGAGCAGTACTTC

V gene: TRBV2
J gene: TRBJ2-7
clone size: few
D gene: TRBD1
CDR3 protein: CASRDLGQETYEQYF
CDR3 DNA: TGTGCCAGCAGGGACCTAGGACAGGAAACCTACGAGCAGTACTTC

V gene: TRBV10-3
J gene: TRBJ2-1
clone size: .
D gene: TRBD2
CDR3 protein: CAISGLAGGSQETQFF
CDR3 DNA: TGTGCCATCAGTGGACTAGCGGGGGGGTCTCAAGAGACCCAGTTCTTC

V gene: TRBV7-2
J gene: TRBJ1-5
clone size: few
D gene: .
CDR3 protein: CASSLGKNNQPQHF
CDR3 DNA: TGTGCCAGCAGCTTAGGCAAAAACAATCAGCCCCAGCATTTT

V gene: TRBV29-1
J gene: TRBJ2-5
clone size: .
D gene: TRBD2
CDR3 protein: CSVDAWRGAQYF
CDR3 DNA: TGCAGCGTTGATGCCTGGCGGGGGGCCCAGTACTTC

V gene: TRBV20-1
J gene: TRBJ2-3
clone size: .
D gene: .
CDR3 protein: CSARDHGGNTDTQYF
CDR3 DNA: TGCAGTGCTAGAGATCACGGCGGGAACACAGATACGCAGTATTTT

V gene: TRBV4-3
J gene: TRBJ1-2
clone size: many
D gene: .
CDR3 protein: CASSQVSGYGYTF
CDR3 DNA: TGCGCCAGCAGCCAAGTATCGGGCTATGGCTACACCTTC

V gene: TRBV11-2
J gene: TRBJ2-4
clone size: .
D gene: TRBD1
CDR3 protein: CASSLGDRSLGEQYF
CDR3 DNA: TGTGCCAGCAGCTTAGGGGACAGGTCCCTCGGGGAGCAGTACTTC

V gene: TRBV18
J gene: TRBJ2-7
clone size: .
D gene: TRBD2
CDR3 protein: CASSPGLAGGGNEQYF
CDR3 DNA: TGTGCCAGCTCACCAGGACTAGCGGGGGGCGGCAACGAGCAGTACTTC

V gene: TRBV6-5
J gene: TRBJ2-6
clone size: .
D gene: .
CDR3 protein: CASSRKAGANVLTF
CDR3 DNA: TGTGCCAGCAGTCGGAAGGCTGGGGCCAATGTCCTGACTTTC

V gene: TRBV6-2/TRBV6-3
J gene: TRBJ1-5
clone size: .
D gene: .
CDR3 protein: CASSYRRGLNQPQHF
CDR3 DNA: TGTGCCAGCAGTTACCGAAGGGGTCTTAATCAGCCCCAGCATTTT

V gene: TRBV25-1
J gene: TRBJ2-5
clone size: .
D gene: .
CDR3 protein: CASSEPGGTEQYF
CDR3 DNA: TGTGCCAGCAGTGAACCCGGGGGTACTGAGCAGTACTTC

V gene: TRBV9
J gene: TRBJ2-1
clone size: few
D gene: .
CDR3 protein: CASSVGGGGSYNEQFF
CDR3 DNA: TGTGCCAGCAGCGTAGGTGGTGGGGGGTCGTACAATGAGCAGTTCTTC

V gene: TRBV12-3/TRBV12-4
J gene: TRBJ1-3
clone size: .
D gene: TRBD1
CDR3 protein: CASSAGQGEVGSGNTIYF
CDR3 DNA: TGTGCCAGCAGTGCAGGACAGGGGGAAGTCGGCTCTGGAAACACCATATATTTT

V gene: TRBV5-1
J gene: TRBJ2-6
clone size: .
D gene: .
CDR3 protein: CASSPGQMGQPMGANVLTF
CDR3 DNA: TGCGCCAGCAGCCCAGGACAGATGGGGCAACCGATGGGGGCCAACGTCCTGACTTTC

V gene: TRBV7-9
J gene: TRBJ1-1
clone size: few
D gene: TRBD1
CDR3 protein: CASSLTGSNTEAFF
CDR3 DNA: TGTGCCAGCAGCTTGACAGGGTCGAACACTGAAGCTTTCTTT

V gene: TRBV7-2
J gene: TRBJ2-7
clone size: .
D gene: .
CDR3 protein: CASSLAASPTYEQYF
CDR3 DNA: TGTGCCAGCAGCTTAGCGGCCAGTCCGACCTACGAGCAGTACTTC

V gene: TRBV2
J gene: TRBJ1-5
clone size: once
D gene: .
CDR3 protein: CASSESGLSNQPQHF
CDR3 DNA: TGTGCCAGCAGTGAGTCGGGATTGAGCAATCAGCCCCAGCATTTT

V gene: TRBV7-2
J gene: TRBJ2-5
clone size: few
D gene: .
CDR3 protein: CASSLGYRAGETQYF
CDR3 DNA: TGTGCCAGCAGCTTAGGCTACAGGGCGGGCGAGACCCAGTACTTC

V gene: TRBV6-2/TRBV6-3
J gene: TRBJ1-1
clone size: .
D gene: .
CDR3 protein: CASSYSIESGHTEAFF
CDR3 DNA: TGTGCCAGCAGTTACTCGATTGAGTCAGGGCACACTGAAGCTTTCTTT